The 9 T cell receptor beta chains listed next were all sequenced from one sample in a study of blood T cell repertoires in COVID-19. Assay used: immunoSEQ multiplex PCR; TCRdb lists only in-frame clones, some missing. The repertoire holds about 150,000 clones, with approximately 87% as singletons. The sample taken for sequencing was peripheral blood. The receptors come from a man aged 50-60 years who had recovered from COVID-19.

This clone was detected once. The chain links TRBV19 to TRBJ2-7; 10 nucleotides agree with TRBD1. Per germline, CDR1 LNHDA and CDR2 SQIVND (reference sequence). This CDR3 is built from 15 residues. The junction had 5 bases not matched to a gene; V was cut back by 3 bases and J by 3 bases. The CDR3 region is CASSISGQGNYEQYF. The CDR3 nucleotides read TGTGCCAGTAGTATCTCGGGACAGGGGAACTACGAGCAGTACTTC.

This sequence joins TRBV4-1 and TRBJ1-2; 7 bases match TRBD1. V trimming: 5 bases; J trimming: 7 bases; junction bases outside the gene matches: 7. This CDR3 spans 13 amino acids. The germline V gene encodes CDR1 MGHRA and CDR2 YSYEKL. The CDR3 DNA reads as TGCGCCAGCAGCGTTGACAGGGTTGGTGGCTACACCTTC. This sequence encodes CASSVDRVGGYTF.

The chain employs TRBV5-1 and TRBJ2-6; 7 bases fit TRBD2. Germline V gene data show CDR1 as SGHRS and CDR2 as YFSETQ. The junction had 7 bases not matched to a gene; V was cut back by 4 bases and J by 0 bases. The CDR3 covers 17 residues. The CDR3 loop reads CASSREGTNSGANVLTF. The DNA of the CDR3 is TGCGCCAGCAGCAGAGAGGGGACTAACTCTGGGGCCAACGTCCTGACTTTC.

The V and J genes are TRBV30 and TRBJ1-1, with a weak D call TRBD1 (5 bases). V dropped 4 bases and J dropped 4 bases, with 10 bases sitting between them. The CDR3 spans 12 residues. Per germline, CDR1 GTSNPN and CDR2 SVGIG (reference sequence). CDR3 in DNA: TGTGCCTGGAAGATGACAGCCACTGAAGCTTTCTTT. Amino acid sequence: CAWKMTATEAFF.

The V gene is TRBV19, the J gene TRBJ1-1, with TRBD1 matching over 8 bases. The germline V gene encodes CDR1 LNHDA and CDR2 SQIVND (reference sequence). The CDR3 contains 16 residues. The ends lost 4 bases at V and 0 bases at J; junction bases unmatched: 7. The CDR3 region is CASSSAGGFMNTEAFF. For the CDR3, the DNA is TGTGCCAGTAGTAGCGCAGGGGGCTTCATGAACACTGAAGCTTTCTTT.

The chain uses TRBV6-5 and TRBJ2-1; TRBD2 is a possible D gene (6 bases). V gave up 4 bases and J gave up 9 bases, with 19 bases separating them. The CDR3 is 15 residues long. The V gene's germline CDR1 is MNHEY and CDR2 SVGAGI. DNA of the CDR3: TGTGCCAGCAGTTCCCTGGGCCCTAGGCGGGGTGAGCAGTTCTTC. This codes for CASSSLGPRRGEQFF.

CDR3 region: CASGRQANTEAFF. The CDR3 region has the DNA TGTGCCAGCGGACGACAGGCGAACACTGAAGCTTTCTTT. The rearrangement joins TRBV12-3 or TRBV12-4 to TRBJ1-1; maybe TRBD1 (6 bases). There are 13 residues in the CDR3. Trimming shortened V by 8 bases and J by 1 base, and 11 bases separated the two germline ends.

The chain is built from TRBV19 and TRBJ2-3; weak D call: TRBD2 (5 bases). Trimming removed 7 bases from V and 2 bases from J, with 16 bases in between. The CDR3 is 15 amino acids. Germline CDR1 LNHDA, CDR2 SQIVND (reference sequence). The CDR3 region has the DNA TGTGCCAGTACCATGAGCGGACGGGACACAGATACGCAGTATTTT. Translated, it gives CASTMSGRDTDTQYF.

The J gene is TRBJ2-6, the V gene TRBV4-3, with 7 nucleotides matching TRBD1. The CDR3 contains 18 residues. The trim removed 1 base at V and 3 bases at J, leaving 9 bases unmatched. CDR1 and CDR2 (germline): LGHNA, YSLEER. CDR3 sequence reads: CASSQGATGSRGANVLTF. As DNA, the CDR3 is TGCGCCAGCAGCCAAGGTGCGACAGGGTCGCGTGGGGCCAACGTCCTGACTTTC.